This T cell receptor beta chain stems from a study of cytomegalovirus exposure and HLA in healthy donors. The wider study: A later analysis reported the same platform for the roughly 110 validation repertoires and the 650 to 750 first-cohort repertoires.

On this clone: Its target is not known.

TCRdb's copy holds only in-frame clones and misses some; the assay was immunoSEQ multiplex PCR. The sample records under 150,000 clones, around 88% being singletons. J lost 7 bases, V lost 4 bases, and 8 bases had no gene match. CDR1 and CDR2 (germline): ENHRY, SYGVKD. The CDR3 is made up of 17 amino acids. Study results and caveats: The study designated about 160 TCR beta chains cytomegalovirus-associated. CMV antigen specificity of a few CMV-associated chains was confirmed in vitro. Within the approximately 110 validation repertoires, first-cohort TCR clusters tended to co-occur, according to a later analysis.

The receptor was isolated from a woman aged 18-29 years in good health and CMV-seropositive. Material for sequencing was PBMCs. V gene TRBV10-3 combines with J gene TRBJ2-2, with TRBD2 identical over 14 bases. CDR3 DNA sequence: TGTGCCATCAGTGGACTAGCGGGGGGGAACGGTGGCGGGGAGCTGTTTTTT. It codes for CAISGLAGGNGGGELFF.